This TCR beta chain is from a study of T cells in Graves' hyperthyroidism and ophthalmopathy. Whole-study findings and limits: In the blood, most expanded thyroid clonotypes above 0.001 appeared as well.

About this clonotype itself: Antigen unknown.

The CDR3 is made up of 15 amino acids. The trim removed 3 bases at V and 2 bases at J, leaving 4 bases unmatched. The germline gives CDR1 MNHEY, CDR2 SMNVEV (reference sequence). RNA transcripts served as the template for amplifying TCR beta CDR3 regions. HTBI primers drove first-round RT-PCR of the TCR CDR3. TCRdb re-called the multiplex PCR reads with MiXCR, one entry per CDR3 protein. Here the sample spans about 560,000 distinct CDR3 sequences, approximately 15% being singletons. These patients, aged 18 to 65, had recently diagnosed hyperthyroidism lasting under 2 months. Used for diagnoses were clinical symptoms, serum thyroxine and TRAb, thyroid ultrasound and orbital computed tomography.

The source of this sequence is a woman aged 25 to 45 with Graves' hyperthyroidism. Sequencing was done on a sample of blood. The chain recombines TRBV27 with TRBJ2-1, with 7 nucleotides matching TRBD1. As DNA, the CDR3 is TGTGCCAGCAGTTTCCTGGGGACAGCCTACAATGAGCAGTTCTTC. Protein: CASSFLGTAYNEQFF.